Presented here are 6 T cell receptor beta chains from one specimen sequenced in a study of regulatory T cells in long-lasting Graves disease. The time point: newly diagnosed GD, antithyroid drugs for less than 3 months. Following extraction of RNA from PBMCs, that RNA was used to make the TCR library. Combining iRepertoire HTBI primers with Arm-PCR of CDR3 regions, the authors built TCR beta libraries. Each CDR3 protein gets one entry after TCRdb re-called the multiplex PCR reads with MiXCR. There are 400,000 to 450,000 distinct CDR3 sequences in the sample; about a sixth occur only once, and about 11% lies in the top ten. The sample was also linked to a second study, of T cells in Graves' hyperthyroidism and ophthalmopathy.

The starting material was peripheral blood mononuclear cells (PBMCs), obtained at new diagnosis, from a patient treated with antithyroid drugs. The receptors derive from a woman aged 30 to 39 with Graves disease.

The chain has TRBV27 and TRBJ2-7; D unclear. CDR1 is MNHEY, CDR2 SMNVEV, per germline (reference sequence). CDR3 size: 16 residues. The V and J ends lost 7 bases and 3 bases respectively, with 22 bases between them. CDR3 sequence: CASKNQGAGAIYEQYF. Written as DNA, the CDR3 is TGTGCCAGCAAAAACCAAGGAGCTGGAGCGATCTACGAGCAGTACTTC.

This clonotype was counted ten times or more. CDR3 amino acids: CASSLTGTGNYEQYF. The CDR3 DNA reads TGTGCCAGCAGCCTAACCGGGACAGGGAACTACGAGCAGTACTTC. This rearrangement joins TRBV11-2 to TRBJ2-7, with TRBD1 identical over 9 bases. The CDR3 covers 15 residues. Trimming cost V 5 bases and J 3 bases; bases outside gene matches: 8. The germline gives CDR1 SGHAT, CDR2 FQNNGV.

The chain links TRBV4-2 to TRBJ2-1; TRBD2 agrees at 7 bases. The CDR3 sequence is 14 residues long. Trimming took 0 bases from V and 9 from J; bases not matched to a gene: 5. The germline gives CDR1 LGHNA, CDR2 YNFKEQ. The CDR3 sequence is CASSQDKRESEQFF. CDR3 coding DNA: TGTGCCAGCAGCCAAGATAAGCGGGAAAGTGAGCAGTTCTTC.

This clonotype came up many times. The J gene is TRBJ2-7, the V gene TRBV20-1, with D tentatively TRBD1 or TRBD2 (5 bases each). The ends were cut back, 1 base at V and 1 base at J, with 17 bases in the middle. This CDR3 comprises 16 residues. Germline V CDR1 and CDR2: DFQATT, SNEGSKA (reference sequence). The CDR3 spells CSARGFAGTPSYEQYF. The CDR3 nucleotides are TGCAGTGCTAGAGGGTTTGCAGGGACCCCGTCCTACGAGCAGTACTTC.

A few counts support this clonotype. The CDR3 is CSATSGSVTYTQYF. CDR3 DNA: TGCAGCGCAACTAGCGGGAGTGTCACTTATACGCAGTATTTT. The V and J genes are TRBV29-1 and TRBJ2-3; TRBD2 aligns across 11 bases. V dropped 7 bases and J dropped 7; count of bases not matched to a gene: 10. This CDR3 contains 14 residues. The germline gives CDR1 SQVTM, CDR2 ANQGSEA.

The genes are TRBV27 and TRBJ1-4, with 10 positions matching TRBD1. CDR1 is MNHEY and CDR2 is SMNVEV in the germline V gene (reference sequence). J was trimmed by 0 bases and V by 8 bases; bases with no gene match: 12. CDR3 size: 18 residues. The DNA for the CDR3 is TGTGCCAGCGGCCCCGGGACAGGGGAGTACCCAACTAATGAAAAACTGTTTTTT. Its translation is CASGPGTGEYPTNEKLFF.